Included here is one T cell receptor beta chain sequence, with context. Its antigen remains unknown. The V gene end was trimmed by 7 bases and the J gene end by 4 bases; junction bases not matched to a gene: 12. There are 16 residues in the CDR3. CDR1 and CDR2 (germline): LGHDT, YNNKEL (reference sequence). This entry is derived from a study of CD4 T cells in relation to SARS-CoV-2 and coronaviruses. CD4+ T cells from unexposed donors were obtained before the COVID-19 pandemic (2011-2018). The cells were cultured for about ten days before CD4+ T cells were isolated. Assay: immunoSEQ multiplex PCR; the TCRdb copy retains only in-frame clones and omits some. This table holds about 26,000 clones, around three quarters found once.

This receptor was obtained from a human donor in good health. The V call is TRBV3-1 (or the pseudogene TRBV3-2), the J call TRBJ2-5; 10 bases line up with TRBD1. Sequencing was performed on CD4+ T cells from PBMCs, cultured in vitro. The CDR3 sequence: CASTPETGGRGETQYF. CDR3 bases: TGTGCCAGCACCCCCGAGACAGGGGGCAGGGGAGAGACCCAGTACTTC.